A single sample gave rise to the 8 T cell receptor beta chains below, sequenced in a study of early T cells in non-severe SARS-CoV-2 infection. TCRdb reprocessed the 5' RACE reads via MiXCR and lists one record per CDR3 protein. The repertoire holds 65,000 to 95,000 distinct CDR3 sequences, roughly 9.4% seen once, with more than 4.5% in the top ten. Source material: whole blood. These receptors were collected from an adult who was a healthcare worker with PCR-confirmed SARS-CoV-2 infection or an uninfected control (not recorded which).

CDR3 sequence reads: CASSLTGAGYEQYF. CDR3 DNA sequence: TGTGCCAGCAGCTTGACAGGGGCGGGGTACGAGCAGTACTTC. V usage is TRBV7-8 and J usage is TRBJ2-7; TRBD1 agrees at 8 bases. J was trimmed by 4 bases and V by 3 bases; bases with no gene match: 5. Per germline, CDR1 SGHVS and CDR2 FQNEAQ. This CDR3 comprises 14 residues.

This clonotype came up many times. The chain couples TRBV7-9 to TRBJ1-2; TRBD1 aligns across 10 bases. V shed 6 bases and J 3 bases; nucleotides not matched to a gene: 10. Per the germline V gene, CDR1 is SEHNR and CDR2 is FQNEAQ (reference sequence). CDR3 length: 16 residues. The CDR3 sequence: CASRSYGTGDDYGYTF. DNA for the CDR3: TGTGCCAGCAGATCATACGGGACAGGGGACGACTATGGCTACACCTTC.

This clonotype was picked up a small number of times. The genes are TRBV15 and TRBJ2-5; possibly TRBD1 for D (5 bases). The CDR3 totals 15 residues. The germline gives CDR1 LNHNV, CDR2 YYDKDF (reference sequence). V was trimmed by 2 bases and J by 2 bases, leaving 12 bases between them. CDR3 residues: CATSRSPTEQETQYF. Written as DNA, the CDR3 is TGTGCCACCAGCAGAAGTCCGACAGAGCAAGAGACCCAGTACTTC.

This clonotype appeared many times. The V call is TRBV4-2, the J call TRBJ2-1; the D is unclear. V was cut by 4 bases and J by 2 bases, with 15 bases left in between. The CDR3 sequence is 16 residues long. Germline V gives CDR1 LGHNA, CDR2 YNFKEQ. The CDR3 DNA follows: TGTGCCAGCAGCCTGGACCTCGGATCGGCCTACAATGAGCAGTTCTTC. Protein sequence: CASSLDLGSAYNEQFF.

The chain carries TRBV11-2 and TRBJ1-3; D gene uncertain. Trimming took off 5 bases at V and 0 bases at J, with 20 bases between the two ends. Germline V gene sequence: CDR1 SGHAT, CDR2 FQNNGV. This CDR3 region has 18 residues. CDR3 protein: CASSTPRTHQTSGNTIYF. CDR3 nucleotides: TGTGCCAGCAGCACTCCTAGGACTCACCAAACCTCTGGAAACACCATATATTTT.

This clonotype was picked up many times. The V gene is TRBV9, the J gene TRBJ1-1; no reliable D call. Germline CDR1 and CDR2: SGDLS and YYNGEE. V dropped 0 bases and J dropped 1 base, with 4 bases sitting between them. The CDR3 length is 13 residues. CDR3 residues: CASSVDRNTEAFF. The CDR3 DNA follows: TGTGCCAGCAGCGTAGACAGGAACACTGAAGCTTTCTTT.

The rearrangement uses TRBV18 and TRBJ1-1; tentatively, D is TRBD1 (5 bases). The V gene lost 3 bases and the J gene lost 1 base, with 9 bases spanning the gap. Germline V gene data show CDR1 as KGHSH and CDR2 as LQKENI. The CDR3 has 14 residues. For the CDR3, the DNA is TGTGCCAGCTCACCGGGACGGGGGAACACTGAAGCTTTCTTT. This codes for CASSPGRGNTEAFF.

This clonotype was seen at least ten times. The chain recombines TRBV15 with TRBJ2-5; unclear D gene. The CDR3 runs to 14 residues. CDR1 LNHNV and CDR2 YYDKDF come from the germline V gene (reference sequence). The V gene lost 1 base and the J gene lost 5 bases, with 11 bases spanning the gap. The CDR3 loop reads CATSRGGRPETQYF. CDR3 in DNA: TGTGCCACCAGCAGAGGAGGCAGGCCGGAGACCCAGTACTTC.